This entry concerns a single T cell receptor (beta chain). Its antigen is still unknown. No much larger clone exists at a distance of one base, and base qualities are not known. TCRbeta CDR3 regions were amplified from genomic DNA using the immunoSEQ Assay, a bias-controlled multiplex PCR. In the source study's methods: The number of nucleated cells in each sample was estimated from the amplification of reference gene primers within the assay. To quantify the absolute abundance of each unique TCRbeta CDR3 rearrangement, sequence reads were collapsed and filtered. Productive Simpson clonality was computed per sample as the square root of Simpson's diversity index over productive rearrangements. As stored in TCRdb, this immuneACCESS dataset retains in-frame rearrangements with V and J assigned. A fraction of the clones does not appear; measured against another copy, unresolved V genes explain less than half of the discrepancy, and the remainder lacks a known reason. V and J calls and clone size follow that table, whereas D and trimming were derived from the DNA. For this sample the table gives some 74,000 clones, of which about 80% were detected only once. The ten largest clones take up 9.5% to 15% of the sample.

Inclusive of the bounding cysteine and phenylalanine, the CDR3 is 13 residues long. The only DNA kept is the CDR3, 39 bases in frame from the first base. V sheds 4 bases and J sheds 10 bases, leaving 12 bases between their ends. CDR1 and CDR2, looked up from the germline V gene, are SGHTS and YDEGEE. The sample originates from a study of blood T cell repertoires in COVID-19 (dated by TCRdb to 2020 to 2021). Notes on the research overall: The collaborator samples originated in the United States, Italy and Spain and spanned the acute and convalescent phases of COVID-19. Samples were obtained from the ongoing ImmuneRACE study (first 160 participants) and from over 1,000 subjects provided by 6 global collaborators. The repertoires were made available in a free public database intended to serve as a resource for research on the immune response to SARS-CoV-2. A de-identified subject ID, COVID-19 status, age in years and sex were almost always included in the sample metadata. Where HLA class I and class II types were available, the types were taken from metadata supplied by the sample provider, not from assay-based typing. Deeply sampled blood TCRbeta repertoires from subjects exposed to, actively infected with, or recovered from COVID-19 were included in the dataset. The material from the prospective study consisted of cDNA or gDNA derived from T cells, B-cell-depleted T cells, or PBMCs.

The collaborating institutions used their own protocols to collect whole blood in K2EDTA tubes. For TCRbeta analysis, collaborators shipped samples in one of three forms: frozen whole blood, isolated PBMCs, or DNA extracted from either of those sample types. The study at large found these results: The amount of clinical and demographic metadata varied by source and participant and was provided uncurated.

The material sequenced was peripheral blood. The V and J segments used are TRBV5-8 and TRBJ1-6; 6 matching bases give a weak D call of TRBD1. The clonotype originates from a human donor in a cohort sampled during active COVID-19. This receptor has the CDR3 CASSGQPRSPLHF. At the DNA level, the sequence is TGTGCCAGCAGCGGACAGCCACGGTCACCCCTCCACTTT.